These 3 T cell receptor beta chains were sequenced from one sample in a study of T cell responses to AZD1222 COVID-19 vaccine. Sequenced by immunoSEQ multiplex PCR; TCRdb stores in-frame clones only, minus some. The data hold approximately 170,000 clones, with around 89% observed a single time. The input for sequencing was peripheral blood, taken on day 0 of AZD1222 vaccination. Receptors were obtained from an adult in good health.

V is TRBV6-5 and J is TRBJ2-1; weak D call: TRBD2 (5 bases). The V end lost 2 bases, the J end lost 9 bases, and 8 bases lay between the germline ends. CDR1 MNHEY and CDR2 SVGAGI come from the germline V gene. There are 12 residues in the CDR3. DNA for the CDR3: TGTGCCAGCAGTTACCAGCGGATTGAGCAGTTCTTC. Translating gives CASSYQRIEQFF.

V usage is TRBV4-3 and J usage is TRBJ1-5; D is perhaps TRBD1 (5 bases). Germline V CDR1 and CDR2: LGHNA, YSLEER. V lost 2 bases and J 6 bases, leaving 17 bases between the germline ends. The length of the CDR3 is 16 residues. The CDR3 nucleotides are TGCGCCAGCAGCCAAACTACCGGGGCTCTGTCTCAGCCCCAGCATTTT. Translating it yields CASSQTTGALSQPQHF.

The J gene is TRBJ2-2, the V gene TRBV4-1; D gene unclear. V gave up 1 base and J gave up 6 bases, with 6 bases separating them. The CDR3 consists of 13 residues. The germline V gene has CDR1 MGHRA and CDR2 YSYEKL. In DNA form, the CDR3 reads TGCGCCAGCAGCCAAGTGGGGTCCGGGGAGCTGTTTTTT. It translates to CASSQVGSGELFF.